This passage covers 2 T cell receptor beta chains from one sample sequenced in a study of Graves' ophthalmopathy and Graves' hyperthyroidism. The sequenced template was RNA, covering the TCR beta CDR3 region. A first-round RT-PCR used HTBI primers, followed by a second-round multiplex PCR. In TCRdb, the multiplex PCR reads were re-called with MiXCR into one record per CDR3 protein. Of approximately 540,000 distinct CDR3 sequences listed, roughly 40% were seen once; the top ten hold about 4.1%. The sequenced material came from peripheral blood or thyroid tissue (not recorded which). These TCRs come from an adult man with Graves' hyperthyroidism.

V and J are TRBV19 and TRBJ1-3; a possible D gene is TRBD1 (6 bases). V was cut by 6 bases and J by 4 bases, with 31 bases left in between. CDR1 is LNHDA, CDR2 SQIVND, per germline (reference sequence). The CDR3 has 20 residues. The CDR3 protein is CASSFRRQFGGRISGNTIYF. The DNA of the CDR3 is TGTGCCAGTAGCTTCCGAAGACAGTTCGGGGGGCGTATTTCGGGAAACACCATATATTTT.

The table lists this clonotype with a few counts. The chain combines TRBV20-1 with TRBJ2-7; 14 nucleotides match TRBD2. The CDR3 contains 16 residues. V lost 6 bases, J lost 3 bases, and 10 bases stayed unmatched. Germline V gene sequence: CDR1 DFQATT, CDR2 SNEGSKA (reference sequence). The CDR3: CSAPRPGTSGSYEQYF. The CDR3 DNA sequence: TGCAGTGCCCCAAGGCCCGGGACTAGCGGGAGCTACGAGCAGTACTTC.